This section outlines one TCR beta chain sequence together with its context. Its antigen is currently unknown. This CDR3 is 14 amino acids long. Germline CDR1 and CDR2: DFQATT and SNEGSKA (reference sequence). V dropped 4 bases and J dropped 4; count of bases not matched to a gene: 8. This specimen belongs to a study of blood T cells in healthy people across ages. The study's findings and limits: Age advanced and TCR beta diversity per million T cells fell, roughly linearly.

Together with a sample-barcoded 5' primer, a J-beta primer mix was included in a second PCR lasting roughly 7 to 11 cycles. TCRdb passed the 5' RACE reads through MiXCR, listing each CDR3 protein once. The sample holds around 1.1 million distinct CDR3 sequences; 30% to 40% are singletons and the top ten take roughly 13%. Each sample yielded at least 6 million isolated PBMCs. The sequencing input was blood. The origin of this receptor is a man between 18 and 29 years old in good health. This chain uses TRBV20-1 with TRBJ2-3; TRBD1 matches 7 bases. For the CDR3, the DNA is TGCAGTGCTATTTCGACAGGGTGGGCAGATACGCAGTATTTT. Translated, it gives CSAISTGWADTQYF.